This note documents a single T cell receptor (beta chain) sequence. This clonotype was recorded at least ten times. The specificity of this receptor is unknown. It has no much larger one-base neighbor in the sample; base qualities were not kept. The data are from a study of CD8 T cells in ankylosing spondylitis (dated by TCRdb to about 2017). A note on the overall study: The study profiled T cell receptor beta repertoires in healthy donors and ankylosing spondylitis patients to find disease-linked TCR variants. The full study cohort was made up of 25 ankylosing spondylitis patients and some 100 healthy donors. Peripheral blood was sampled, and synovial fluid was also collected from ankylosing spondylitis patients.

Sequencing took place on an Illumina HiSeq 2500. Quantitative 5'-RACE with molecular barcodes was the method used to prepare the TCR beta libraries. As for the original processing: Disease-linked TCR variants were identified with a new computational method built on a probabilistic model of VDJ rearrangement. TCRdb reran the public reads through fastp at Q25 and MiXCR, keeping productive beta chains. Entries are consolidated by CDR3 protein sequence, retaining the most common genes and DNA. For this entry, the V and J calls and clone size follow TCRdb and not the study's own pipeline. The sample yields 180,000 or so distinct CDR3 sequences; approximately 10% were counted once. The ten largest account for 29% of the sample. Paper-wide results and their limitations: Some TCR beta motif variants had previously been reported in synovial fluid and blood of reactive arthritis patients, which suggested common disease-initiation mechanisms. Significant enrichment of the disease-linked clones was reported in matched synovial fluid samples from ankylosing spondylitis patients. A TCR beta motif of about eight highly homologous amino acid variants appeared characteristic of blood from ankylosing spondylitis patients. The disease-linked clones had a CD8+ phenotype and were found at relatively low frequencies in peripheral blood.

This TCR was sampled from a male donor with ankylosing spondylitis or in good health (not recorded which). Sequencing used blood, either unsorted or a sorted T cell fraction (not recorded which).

The sequenced DNA is TGTGCCAGCAGAGACCGGGACAGGGGCACCGGGGAGCTGTTTTTT. Its coded protein is CASRDRDRGTGELFF. The sequence is built from TRBV6-1 and TRBJ2-2; a stretch of 10 junction bases matches TRBD1. Ends trimmed: V by 6 bases, J by 4 bases; bases unmatched to a gene: 5. From the cysteine through the phenylalanine, the CDR3 covers 15 amino acids. The kept DNA is CDR3 alone, 45 bases in frame from the first base. The germline V gene provides CDR1 MNHNS and CDR2 SASEGT.